This note documents a single T cell receptor (beta chain) sequence. A few counts support this clone. The clone's antigen remains unknown. The input lacks base qualities; no much larger clone sits a single base away. Each collaborating institution followed its own protocols to collect whole blood in K2EDTA tubes. Collaborator samples were shipped for TCRbeta analysis as frozen whole blood, isolated PBMCs, or DNA extracted from either sample type. The V and J ends are trimmed by 4 bases and 8 bases, leaving 20 bases between them. Looking up the germline V gene (reference sequence) yields CDR1 PRHDT and CDR2 FYEKMQ. The cysteine opens and the phenylalanine closes a CDR3 of 15 amino acids. Of all the DNA, just the CDR3 is kept, 45 bases in frame from base 1. These data belong to a study of blood T cell repertoires in COVID-19 (dated by TCRdb to the early 2020s). Notes on the research overall: Samples from collaborators originated in the United States, Italy and Spain and spanned both the acute and convalescent phases of COVID-19. The material from the prospective study consisted of cDNA or gDNA derived from T cells, B-cell-depleted T cells, or PBMCs. The dataset comprised deeply sampled blood TCRbeta repertoires from subjects exposed to, actively infected with, or recovered from COVID-19. A freely available public database, intended as a resource for researchers studying the immune response to SARS-CoV-2, is where the repertoires were released. Samples came from the ongoing ImmuneRACE study (first 160 participants) plus 1,254 subjects from 6 global collaborators. Sample metadata almost always included a de-identified subject ID, COVID-19 status, age in years and sex. Where available, HLA class I and class II types were obtained from metadata supplied by the sample provider rather than from assay-based typing. Here is what the overall study found, with its caveats: The quantity of clinical and demographic metadata differed by source and by participant and was supplied without curation.

The immunoSEQ Assay, a bias-controlled multiplex PCR, was used to amplify TCRbeta CDR3 regions from genomic DNA. The paper's processing steps were these. Nucleated cell counts per sample were estimated from amplification of reference gene primers within the assay. Sequence reads were collapsed and filtered to measure the absolute abundance of every unique TCRbeta CDR3 rearrangement. For each sample, productive Simpson clonality was calculated as the square root of Simpson's diversity index over productive rearrangements. In TCRdb, the immuneACCESS table is reduced to in-frame sequences with V and J assigned. These tables do not hold every clone; where another copy was compared, an unresolved V gene accounts for under half, and the others remain unexplained. D and trimming were read from the DNA, whereas the V and J calls and clone size are those reported in that table. Within this sample are 200,000 to 250,000 clones, with roughly 83% of them counted one time only. About 12% of the sample comes from the top ten.

Sequenced sample: peripheral blood. The sequence was collected from a man at least 80 years old with acute or convalescent COVID-19. The chain uses TRBV13 and TRBJ1-2, with no confident D gene call. The nucleotides are TGTGCCAGCAGCTCCATGGAACGGGGATCGGGGGGCTACACCTTC. Its translation reads: CASSSMERGSGGYTF.